A selection of T cell receptor beta chains follows, all from one sample in a study of shared clonotypes between healthy human individuals. Profiled with immunoSEQ multiplex PCR; TCRdb holds only in-frame clones, not every one. Here the sample spans about 1,900,000 clones, about 94% being singletons. The sequenced sample was naive CD8+ T cells sorted from blood. The origin of the receptors is a man younger than 35 in good health. Each CDR3 is given with its conserved first and last residue. The D gene is left open where the match is weak. The size field is filled for only some rows; it gives once, few, many or a size class.

TRBV6-5	15	TRBJ1-2	.	.	CASSSPTGRSYGYTF	TGTGCCAGCAGCTCTCCTACCGGCAGGAGCTATGGCTACACCTTC
TRBV9	15	TRBJ2-7	.	TRBD1	CASSVDPGQGHEQYF	TGTGCCAGCAGCGTGGACCCGGGACAGGGGCACGAGCAGTACTTC
TRBV5-4	11	TRBJ1-1	once	.	CAFSGGAEAFF	TGTGCCTTTTCGGGAGGGGCCGAAGCTTTCTTT
TRBV28	16	TRBJ2-7	.	.	CASSLPDREGRYEQYF	TGTGCCAGCAGTTTACCCGACAGGGAGGGGCGCTACGAGCAGTACTTC
TRBV7-9	14	TRBJ1-2	.	.	CASSPPHRNYGYTF	TGTGCCAGCAGCCCGCCCCACAGAAACTATGGCTACACCTTC
TRBV27	16	TRBJ2-7	.	TRBD2	CASSLSSSGRTYEQYF	TGTGCCAGCAGTTTAAGTTCTAGCGGGAGAACCTACGAGCAGTACTTC
TRBV27	18	TRBJ2-4	.	.	CASSFETPSFGLGNIQYF	TGTGCCAGCAGTTTTGAAACGCCCTCTTTCGGCCTGGGAAACATTCAGTACTTC
TRBV10-1	19	TRBJ1-4	.	TRBD1	CASSVAIVGQVATNEKLFF	TGCGCCAGCAGTGTAGCTATAGTTGGACAGGTTGCAACTAATGAAAAACTGTTTTTT
TRBV28	14	TRBJ2-2	.	.	CASTGGPHGGELFF	TGTGCCAGCACCGGGGGGCCCCACGGCGGGGAGCTGTTTTTT
TRBV11-2	18	TRBJ2-3	.	.	CASSFGQGGRGVSDTQYF	TGTGCCAGCAGCTTTGGGCAGGGGGGCCGCGGGGTCTCAGATACGCAGTATTTT
TRBV6-1	15	TRBJ2-7	.	.	CASSEILGDPYEQYF	TGTGCCAGCAGTGAAATCCTGGGCGACCCCTACGAGCAGTACTTC
TRBV4-1	16	TRBJ2-7	once	TRBD1	CASRSYSDRDSYEQYF	TGCGCCAGCAGGTCTTATAGTGACAGGGACTCCTACGAGCAGTACTTC
TRBV15	16	TRBJ2-7	.	.	CATRAQPGSREDEQYF	TGTGCCACCAGGGCGCAACCGGGCAGTCGAGAGGACGAGCAGTACTTC
TRBV6-1	15	TRBJ1-4	.	.	CASSMYRVTNEKLFF	TGTGCCAGCAGTATGTACAGGGTGACTAATGAAAAACTGTTTTTT
TRBV13	17	TRBJ2-1	.	TRBD2	CASSLGAGTSLYNEQFF	TGTGCCAGCAGCTTAGGGGCGGGGACTAGCCTCTACAATGAGCAGTTCTTC
TRBV5-4	15	TRBJ2-7	.	.	CASSYDGRLAYEQYF	TGTGCCAGCAGCTACGACGGACGGCTCGCCTACGAGCAGTACTTC
TRBV19	13	TRBJ1-5	.	.	CASNTDRYQPQHF	TGTGCCAGTAATACGGACCGTTATCAGCCCCAGCATTTT
TRBV7-9	18	TRBJ1-5	.	TRBD1	CASSPQTGPDYSNQPQHF	TGTGCCAGCAGCCCACAGACAGGGCCAGACTATAGCAATCAGCCCCAGCATTTT
TRBV29-1	12	TRBJ2-7	.	.	CSVEVGAYEQYF	TGCAGCGTTGAAGTTGGGGCCTACGAGCAGTACTTC
TRBV2	13	TRBJ2-7	.	TRBD1	CASSGPGQGEQYF	TGTGCCAGCAGTGGTCCGGGACAGGGGGAGCAGTACTTC
TRBV9	13	TRBJ2-7	.	TRBD1	CASSEADRDEQYF	TGTGCCAGCAGCGAGGCGGACAGGGACGAGCAGTACTTC
TRBV28	16	TRBJ2-7	.	TRBD1	CASSTGTGRRSYEQYF	TGTGCCAGCAGTACCGGGACAGGGAGAAGATCCTACGAGCAGTACTTC
TRBV27	15	TRBJ2-7	.	TRBD2	CASSFGASGSYEQYF	TGTGCCAGCAGTTTTGGGGCTAGCGGGAGCTACGAGCAGTACTTC
TRBV29-1	13	TRBJ2-2	.	.	CSVVEGSTGELFF	TGCAGCGTTGTTGAGGGAAGCACCGGGGAGCTGTTTTTT